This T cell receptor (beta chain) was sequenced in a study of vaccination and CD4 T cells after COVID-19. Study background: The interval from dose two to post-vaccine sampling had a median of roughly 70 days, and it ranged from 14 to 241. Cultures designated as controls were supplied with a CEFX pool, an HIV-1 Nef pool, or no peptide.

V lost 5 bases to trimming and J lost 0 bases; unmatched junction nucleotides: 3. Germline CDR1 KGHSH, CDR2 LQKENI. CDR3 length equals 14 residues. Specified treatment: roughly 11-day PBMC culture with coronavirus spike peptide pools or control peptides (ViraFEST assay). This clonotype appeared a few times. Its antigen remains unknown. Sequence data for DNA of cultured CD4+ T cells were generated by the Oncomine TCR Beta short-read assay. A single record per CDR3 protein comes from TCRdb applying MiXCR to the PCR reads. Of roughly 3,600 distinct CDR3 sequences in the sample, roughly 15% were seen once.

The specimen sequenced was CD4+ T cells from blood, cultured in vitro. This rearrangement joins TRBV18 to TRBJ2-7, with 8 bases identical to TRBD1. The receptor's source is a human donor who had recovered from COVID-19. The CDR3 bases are TGTGCCAGCTCAACCGGGACAGGCTCCTACGAGCAGTACTTC. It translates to CASSTGTGSYEQYF.